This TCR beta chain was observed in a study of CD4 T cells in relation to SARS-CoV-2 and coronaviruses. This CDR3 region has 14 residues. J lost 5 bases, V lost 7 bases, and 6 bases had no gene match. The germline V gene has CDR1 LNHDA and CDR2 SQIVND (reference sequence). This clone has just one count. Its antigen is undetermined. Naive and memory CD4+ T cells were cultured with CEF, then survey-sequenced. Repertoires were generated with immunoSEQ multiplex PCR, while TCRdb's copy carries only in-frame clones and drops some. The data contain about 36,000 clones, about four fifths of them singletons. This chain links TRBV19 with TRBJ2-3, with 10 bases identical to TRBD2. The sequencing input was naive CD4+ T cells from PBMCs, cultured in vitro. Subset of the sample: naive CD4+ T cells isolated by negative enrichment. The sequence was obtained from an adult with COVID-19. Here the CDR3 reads CASNSGRALDTQYF. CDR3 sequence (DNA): TGTGCCAGTAACAGCGGGAGGGCCTTAGATACGCAGTATTTT.